These 21 T cell receptor beta chains were sequenced from one sample in a study of read filtering for tumor transcriptome and immune sequencing. From 400 to 450 ng of RNA, a library with molecular barcoded alpha/delta and beta/gamma adaptors was made. TCRdb re-derived calls from the reads in MiXCR, one entry per CDR3 protein. This table has 40,000 or so distinct CDR3 sequences, 12% appearing once. Sequenced sample: a population of CD138-negative cells sorted from bone marrow. These receptors were collected from a donor aged 40 or over with multiple myeloma.

This clonotype showed up many times. This sequence joins TRBV20-1 and TRBJ2-3, with D possibly TRBD1 on 5 matching bases. CDR3 length: 16 amino acids. CDR1 and CDR2 (germline): DFQATT, SNEGSKA (reference sequence). V was pared by 5 bases and J by 1 base, with 19 bases between. For the CDR3, the DNA is TGCAGTGCTTGGCCAGCAGGGTACAGGCGCACAGATACGCAGTATTTT. This sequence encodes CSAWPAGYRRTDTQYF.

Notes on this clonotype: Lacking the conserved final phenylalanine or tryptophan, this CDR3 likely reflects a read error. The J gene is TRBJ2-7, the V gene TRBV29-1, with D possibly TRBD2 on 6 matching bases. The germline V and J ends were trimmed by 1 base and 4 bases, with 11 bases remaining between them. Germline assignment: CDR1 SQVTM and CDR2 ANQGSEA. The CDR3 extends over 13 amino acids. DNA of the CDR3: TGCAGCGTTGAAGGCGGAGGGCGATACGAGCAGTACCTC. Translated, it gives CSVEGGGRYEQYL.

There are many counts of this clonotype. The chain is built from TRBV24-1 and TRBJ2-1; D is unresolved. V was shortened by 1 base and J by 7 bases, with 10 bases between the two germline ends. The CDR3 runs 14 residues. Germline V lookup: CDR1 KGHDR, CDR2 SFDVKD. Written as DNA, the CDR3 is TGTGCCACCAGTGATTTTTCCGGTTTGAATGAGCAGTTCTTC. Amino acid sequence: CATSDFSGLNEQFF.

This clonotype was seen at least ten times. V and J are TRBV6-2 or TRBV6-3 and TRBJ1-1, with D perhaps matching TRBD1 (6 bases). The length of the CDR3 is 11 residues. The V end lost 8 bases, the J end lost 9 bases, and 13 bases lay between the germline ends. Per germline, CDR1 MNHEY and CDR2 SVGEGT. The CDR3, as DNA: TGTGCCAGCCGGGACACCGTAAAAGCTTTCTTT. Amino acids: CASRDTVKAFF.

This clonotype came up many times. The chain joins TRBV5-5 to TRBJ2-7; D may be TRBD1 or TRBD2 (5 bases each). The CDR3 loop spans 14 amino acids. Germline CDR1 is SGHKS and CDR2 is YYEKEE (reference sequence). The ends were cut back, 4 bases at V and 3 bases at J, with 14 bases in the middle. CDR3 protein: CASSRDSGNYEQYF. Written as DNA, the CDR3 is TGTGCCAGCAGCCGCGACAGCGGTAACTACGAGCAGTACTTC.

This clonotype was recorded at least ten times. The V gene is TRBV29-1, the J gene TRBJ2-3, with a tentative D call TRBD1 (5 bases). CDR1 is SQVTM, CDR2 ANQGSEA, per germline. V was pared by 7 bases and J by 4 bases, with 12 bases between. This CDR3 contains 12 residues. The CDR3 reads CSADRGSDTQYF. The DNA for the CDR3 is TGCAGCGCCGATAGGGGATCAGATACGCAGTATTTT.

There are many counts of this clonotype. The V call is TRBV2, the J call TRBJ2-2; D gene uncertain. The CDR3 is 13 residues long. Trimming left V 7 bases short and J 5 bases short, with 11 bases between. CDR1 is SNHLY, CDR2 FYNNEI, per germline. Written as DNA, the CDR3 is TGTGCCAGCACTCCACTTCGAACCGGGGAGCTGTTTTTT. Translation: CASTPLRTGELFF.

This clonotype has ten or more counts. This chain connects TRBV11-3 to TRBJ2-5, with TRBD2 identical over 10 bases. The trim removed 5 bases at V and 5 bases at J, leaving 14 bases unmatched. The CDR3 contains 17 residues. Per germline, CDR1 SGHNT and CDR2 YENEEA. The CDR3 DNA reads as TGTGCCAGCAGCCCTCAGAGCGGGGGGGTTGGAGTGGAGACCCAGTACTTC. This encodes CASSPQSGGVGVETQYF.

Many counts were recorded for this clonotype. The genes are TRBV5-1 and TRBJ2-2; no clear D gene. V dropped 4 bases and J dropped 4 bases, with 11 bases sitting between them. Germline lookup yields CDR1 SGHRS and CDR2 YFSETQ. The length of the CDR3 is 14 residues. The CDR3: CASSLVQSTGELFF. CDR3 DNA: TGCGCCAGCAGCCTCGTACAGAGCACCGGGGAGCTGTTTTTT.

This clonotype came up many times. The gene calls are TRBV5-1 and TRBJ1-1, with D unresolved. The V gene's germline CDR1 is SGHRS and CDR2 YFSETQ. V lost 5 bases to trimming and J lost 4 bases, with 12 bases between them. The CDR3 spans 13 residues. For the CDR3, the DNA is TGCGCCAGCAGTTCCGGTATAGGCACTGAAGCTTTCTTT. Residues: CASSSGIGTEAFF.

This clonotype was seen ten or more times. The V and J genes are TRBV14 and TRBJ2-7; D is unclear. Germline V gives CDR1 SGHDN, CDR2 FVKESK. The CDR3 sequence is 15 residues long. Trimming cost V 0 bases and J 0 bases, with 9 bases left between them. CDR3 sequence: CASSQDPPTSYEQYF. CDR3 nucleotides: TGTGCCAGCAGCCAAGATCCCCCTACCTCCTACGAGCAGTACTTC.

In its sample, this clonotype was seen many times. V and J are TRBV11-2 and TRBJ2-5; 12 bases line up with TRBD1. CDR1 is SGHAT, CDR2 FQNNGV, per germline. The J segment lost 1 base and the V segment lost 3 bases, leaving 3 bases of the junction unmatched. The CDR3 runs to 16 residues. CDR3 bases: TGTGCCAGCAGCTTTGGGACAGGGGGCTTCCAAGAGACCCAGTACTTC. Its protein is CASSFGTGGFQETQYF.

This clonotype was seen many times. The chain recombines TRBV28 with TRBJ2-3; D is unresolved. The germline V gene has CDR1 MDHEN and CDR2 SYDVKM. This CDR3 contains 13 residues. The ends were cut back, 4 bases at V and 4 bases at J, with 9 bases in the middle. The CDR3 nucleotides read TGTGCCAGCAGTTCCGCCATAGCAGATACGCAGTATTTT. It codes for CASSSAIADTQYF.

This clonotype was detected many times. This rearrangement joins TRBV27 to TRBJ2-3; tentatively, D is TRBD1 (7 bases). CDR3 length: 20 residues. Germline CDR1 reads MNHEY; CDR2 reads SMNVEV (reference sequence). Between the trimmed V and J ends, which lost 4 bases and 0 bases, there was a span of 26 bases. DNA of the CDR3: TGTGCCAGCAGTTCCCCAGGGGGAGGAGAGGTTTCTGCTAGCACAGATACGCAGTATTTT. It encodes CASSSPGGGEVSASTDTQYF.

This clonotype came up many times. CDR3 loop: CASSTGGGTEAFF. The CDR3 DNA is TGTGCCAGCAGTACGGGGGGTGGAACTGAAGCTTTCTTT. The chain joins TRBV7-9 to TRBJ1-1; tentative D call: TRBD1 (5 bases). V was cut by 6 bases and J by 5 bases, with 13 bases left in between. Germline V gene lookup returns CDR1 SEHNR and CDR2 FQNEAQ (reference sequence). The CDR3 has 13 amino acids.

This clonotype was seen a handful of times. A much larger clone sits a single nucleotide away, making a read error possible. The rearrangement links TRBV6-2 or TRBV6-3 to TRBJ1-5; the match to TRBD1 covers 9 bases. From germline, CDR1 is MNHEY and CDR2 SVGEGT. This CDR3 has 17 residues. The CDR3 nucleotides read TGTGCCAGCAGTTTCGGGGATACGGGACAGGGCGACCAGCCCCCGCATTTT. The encoded protein is CASSFGDTGQGDQPPHF.

This clonotype occurred many times. This CDR3 reads CSFGTGEGTEAFF. The CDR3 DNA is TGCAGCTTCGGGACAGGGGAAGGCACTGAAGCTTTCTTT. The V call is TRBV29-1, the J call TRBJ1-1; 10 nucleotides align to TRBD1. This CDR3 comprises 13 residues. Germline assignment: CDR1 SQVTM and CDR2 ANQGSEA. Trimming cost V 8 bases and J 4 bases; bases outside gene matches: 7. Based on the CDR3 plus reference TRBV29-1 and TRBJ1-1, the full variable domain is SAVISQKPSRDICQRGTSLTIQCQVDSQVTMMFWYRQQPGQSLTLIATANQGSEATYESGFVIDKFPISRPNLTFSTLTVSNMSPEDSSIYLCSFGTGEGTEAFFGQGTRLTVV.

This clonotype was counted ten times or more. One end of the junction fails to match germline, which may point to a read error. The chain is built from TRBV4-1 and TRBJ2-3; the D gene could be TRBD1 or TRBD2 (6 bases each). This CDR3 region has 13 residues. CDR1 and CDR2 from the germline V gene are MGHRA and YSYEKL. Here the CDR3 reads CASSQERGVTQYF. CDR3 bases: TGTGCCAGCAGCCAAGAAAGGGGGGTTACGCAGTATTTT.

This clonotype was seen at least ten times. The rearrangement uses TRBV30 and TRBJ1-6; TRBD1 agrees at 9 bases. CDR3 length: 15 residues. Germline values: CDR1 GTSNPN, CDR2 SVGIG (reference sequence). J was trimmed by 5 bases and V by 3 bases; bases with no gene match: 5. CDR3 nucleotide sequence: TGTGCCTGGAGCTTCCGGGACAGGGATAATTCACCCCTCCACTTT. Protein: CAWSFRDRDNSPLHF.

This clonotype was seen many times. The chain uses TRBV7-2 and TRBJ2-1; no clear D. Trimming removed 1 base at V and 3 bases at J, with 10 bases between. CDR3 length: 15 residues. In germline, CDR1 is SGHTA, CDR2 FQGNSA. CDR3 DNA: TGTGCCAGCAGCTTAGAAGGGCAAGGCTACAATGAGCAGTTCTTC. Translated: CASSLEGQGYNEQFF.

This clonotype was observed at least ten times. CDR3 coding DNA: TGTGCCAGCAGCTTCAGACAGGGGGCAGGCGGGGAGCTGTTTTTT. Amino acid sequence: CASSFRQGAGGELFF. The chain combines TRBV7-3 with TRBJ2-2, with 10 bases that match TRBD1. The ends lost 3 bases at V and 7 bases at J; junction bases unmatched: 5. CDR1 is SGHTA and CDR2 is FQGTGA in the germline V gene. The CDR3 is made up of 15 amino acids. The full variable domain, with the rest looked up from reference TRBV7-3 and TRBJ2-2, is GAGVSQTPSNKVTEKGKYVELRCDPISGHTALYWYRQSLGQGPEFLIYFQGTGAADDSGLPNDRFFAVRPEGSVSTLKIQRTERGDSAVYLCASSFRQGAGGELFFGEGSRLTVL.